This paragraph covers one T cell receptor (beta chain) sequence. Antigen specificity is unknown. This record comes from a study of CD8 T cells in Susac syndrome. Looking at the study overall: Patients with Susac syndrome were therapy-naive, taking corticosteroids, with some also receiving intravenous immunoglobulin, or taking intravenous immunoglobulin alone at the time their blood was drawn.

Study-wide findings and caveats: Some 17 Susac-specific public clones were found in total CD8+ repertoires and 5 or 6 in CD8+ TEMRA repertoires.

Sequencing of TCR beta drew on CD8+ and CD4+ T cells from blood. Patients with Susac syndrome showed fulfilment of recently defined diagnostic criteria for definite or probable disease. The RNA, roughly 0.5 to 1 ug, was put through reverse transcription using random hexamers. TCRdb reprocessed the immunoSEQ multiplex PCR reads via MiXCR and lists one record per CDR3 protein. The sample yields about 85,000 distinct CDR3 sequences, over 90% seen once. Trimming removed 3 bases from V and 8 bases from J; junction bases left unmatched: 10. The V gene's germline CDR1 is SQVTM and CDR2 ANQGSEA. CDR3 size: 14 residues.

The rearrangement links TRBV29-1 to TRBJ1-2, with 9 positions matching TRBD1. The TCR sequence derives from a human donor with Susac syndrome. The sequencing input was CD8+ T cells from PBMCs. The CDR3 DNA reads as TGCAGCGTTGACCACGGGACAGGGTCTGGCGGCTACACCTTC. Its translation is CSVDHGTGSGGYTF.